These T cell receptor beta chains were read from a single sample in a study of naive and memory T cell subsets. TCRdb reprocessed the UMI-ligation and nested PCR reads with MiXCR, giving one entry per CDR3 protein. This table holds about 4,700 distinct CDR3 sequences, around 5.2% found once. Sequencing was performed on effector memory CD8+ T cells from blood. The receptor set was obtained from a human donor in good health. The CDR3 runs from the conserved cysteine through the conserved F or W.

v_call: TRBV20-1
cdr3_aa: CSARDWVSERAMPLQETQYF

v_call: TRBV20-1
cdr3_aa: CSARSVLADTGELFF

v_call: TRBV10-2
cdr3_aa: CASEAEGSNTGELFF

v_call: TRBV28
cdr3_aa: CASSFRAGIVSYEQYF

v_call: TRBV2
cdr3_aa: CASKSLLSGLAFRNEQFF

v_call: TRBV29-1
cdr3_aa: CSGAPSGDYNEQFF

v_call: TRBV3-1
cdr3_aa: CASSQRSSGSAKNIQYF

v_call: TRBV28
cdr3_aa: CASSLARDRVGEQYF

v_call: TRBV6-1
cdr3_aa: CASPLGGQANVLTF

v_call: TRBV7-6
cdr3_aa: CASSLDRGGTGANVLTF

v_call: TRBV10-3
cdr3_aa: CAISESGDWFF

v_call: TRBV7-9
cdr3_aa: CASSPLNPGQIFSDTQYF

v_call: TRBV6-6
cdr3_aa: CASSFGAGNQPQHF

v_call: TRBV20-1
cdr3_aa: CSARDPGSEQYF

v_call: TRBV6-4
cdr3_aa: CASSRLAGDTDTQYF

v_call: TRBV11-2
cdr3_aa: CASSPRRGWTEAFF

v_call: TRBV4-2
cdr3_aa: CASSQAPTMGSEQFF

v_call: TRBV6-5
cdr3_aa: CASRTGQGFNSPLHF

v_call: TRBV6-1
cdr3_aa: CASSESTGPDTQYF

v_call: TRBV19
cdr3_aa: CASSGNLRTEAFF

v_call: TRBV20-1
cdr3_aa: CSARDLAGREQYF

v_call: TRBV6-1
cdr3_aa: CASSASTGAPTEAFF

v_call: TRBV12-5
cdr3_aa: CASGGGQRISSGANVLTF

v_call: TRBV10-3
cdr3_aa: CATIADSGVTEAFF

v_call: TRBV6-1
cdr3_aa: CASSELGINFF

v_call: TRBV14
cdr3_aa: CASSHRYEQYF

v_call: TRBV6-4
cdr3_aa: CASSERGDTDTQYF

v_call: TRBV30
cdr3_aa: CAWSGSRDIGELFF

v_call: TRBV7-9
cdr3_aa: CASSQNVGLAGEGEQFF

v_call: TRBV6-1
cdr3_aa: CASSPGLAGFDEQFF

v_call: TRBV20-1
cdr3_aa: CSARDTGGSSPLHF

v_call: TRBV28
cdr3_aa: CASNVGMTQNEQFF

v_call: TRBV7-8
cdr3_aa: CASSSDRALSPLHF

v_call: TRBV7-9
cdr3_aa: CASSLSVGFRHYEQYF

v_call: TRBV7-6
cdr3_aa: CASSLGGGRGSGANVLTF

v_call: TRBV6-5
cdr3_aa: CASSSYRDPGANVLTF

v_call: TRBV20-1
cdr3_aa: CSARAPGDRGELFF

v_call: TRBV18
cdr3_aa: CASSPYGEGARTRNTEAFF

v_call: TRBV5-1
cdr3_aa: CASSLRDIYNEQFF

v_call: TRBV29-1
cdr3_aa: CSAVPSGSYEQYF

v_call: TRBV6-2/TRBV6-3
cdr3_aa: CASSYADSSYEQYF

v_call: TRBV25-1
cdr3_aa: CASRNTGGDGYTF

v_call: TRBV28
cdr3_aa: CASSLRPLGSYNEQFF

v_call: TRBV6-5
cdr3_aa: CASSLDRVGERTEAFF

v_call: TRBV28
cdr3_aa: CASSLWGPPQHF

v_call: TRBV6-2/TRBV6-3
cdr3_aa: CASSQGFPGNEQYF

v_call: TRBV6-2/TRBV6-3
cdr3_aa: CASSRREGGNEQFF

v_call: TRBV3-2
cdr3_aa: CASSQDGDFWDFLAKNIQYF

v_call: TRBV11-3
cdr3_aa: CASSITGGSTEAFF

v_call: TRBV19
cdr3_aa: CASSTGLMSNQPQHF

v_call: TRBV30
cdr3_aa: CAWSYGGGLNEQFF

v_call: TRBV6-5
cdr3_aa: CASSYSSGSGANVLTF

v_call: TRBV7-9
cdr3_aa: CASSWGLNYGYTF

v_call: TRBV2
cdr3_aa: CASSEIRMNEQFF

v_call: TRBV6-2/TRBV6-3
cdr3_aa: CASSYGEKETQYF

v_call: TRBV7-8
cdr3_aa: CASRPFGQAFYEQYF

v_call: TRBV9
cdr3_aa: CASSVGQGNSPLHF